The rows below give T cell receptor beta chains drawn from one sample of a study of blood T cell repertoires in COVID-19. Clones were sequenced by immunoSEQ multiplex PCR, and TCRdb holds only the in-frame ones, with some missing. The sample shows roughly 340,000 clones, about 89% of them seen only once. Sequencing used peripheral blood. Source of these receptors: a woman aged 45-65 years with COVID-19, enrolled during active disease. The CDR3 runs from the conserved cysteine through the conserved F or W. The D gene is left open where the match is weak. Clone size is stated in some rows and not others, as once, few, many or a class when expanded.

d_gene: .; j_gene: TRBJ2-1; abundance: once; v_gene: TRBV27; CDR3aa: CASKIRALDYNEQFF; CDR3nt: TGTGCCAGTAAAATCCGAGCATTAGATTACAATGAGCAGTTCTTC
d_gene: TRBD2; j_gene: TRBJ2-1; abundance: .; v_gene: TRBV6-5; CDR3aa: CASSPTSGTYNEQFF; CDR3nt: TGTGCCAGCAGCCCAACTAGCGGGACGTACAATGAGCAGTTCTTC
d_gene: TRBD2; j_gene: TRBJ2-3; abundance: once; v_gene: TRBV4-1; CDR3aa: CASSQDEGGVTDTQYF; CDR3nt: TGCGCCAGCAGCCAAGATGAGGGAGGGGTTACAGATACGCAGTATTTT
d_gene: .; j_gene: TRBJ2-5; abundance: .; v_gene: TRBV7-6; CDR3aa: CASSLEERGLRETQYF; CDR3nt: TGTGCCAGCAGCTTAGAAGAGAGGGGGTTACGAGAGACCCAGTACTTC
d_gene: .; j_gene: TRBJ1-4; abundance: .; v_gene: TRBV18; CDR3aa: CASSTLGASEKLFF; CDR3nt: TGTGCCAGCTCCACCTTGGGGGCATCGGAAAAACTGTTTTTT
d_gene: TRBD1; j_gene: TRBJ2-5; abundance: .; v_gene: TRBV15; CDR3aa: CATSRVGTGEKETQYF; CDR3nt: TGTGCCACCAGCAGAGTAGGGACAGGGGAGAAAGAGACCCAGTACTTC
d_gene: .; j_gene: TRBJ2-7; abundance: .; v_gene: TRBV20-1; CDR3aa: CSASTGKFDEQYF; CDR3nt: TGCAGTGCTAGTACGGGTAAATTCGACGAGCAGTACTTC
d_gene: .; j_gene: TRBJ2-1; abundance: .; v_gene: TRBV29-1; CDR3aa: CSVEVVAGNHEQFF; CDR3nt: TGCAGCGTTGAAGTGGTAGCAGGGAACCATGAGCAGTTCTTC
d_gene: .; j_gene: TRBJ2-3; abundance: .; v_gene: TRBV4-1; CDR3aa: CASSQDLTPFRGQYF; CDR3nt: TGCGCCAGCAGCCAAGACCTAACTCCGTTCCGAGGGCAGTATTTT
d_gene: TRBD1; j_gene: TRBJ1-1; abundance: .; v_gene: TRBV3-1/TRBV3-2; CDR3aa: CASSFGQGTEAFF; CDR3nt: TGTGCCAGCAGCTTTGGACAGGGCACTGAAGCTTTCTTT
d_gene: TRBD1; j_gene: TRBJ2-7; abundance: .; v_gene: TRBV7-3; CDR3aa: CASSLGTGAQYEQYF; CDR3nt: TGTGCCAGCAGCCTCGGGACAGGGGCGCAATACGAGCAGTACTTC
d_gene: .; j_gene: TRBJ2-6; abundance: .; v_gene: TRBV7-9; CDR3aa: CANPPMTGSASGANVLTF; CDR3nt: TGTGCCAACCCCCCGATGACCGGGAGTGCCTCTGGGGCCAACGTCCTGACTTTC
d_gene: .; j_gene: TRBJ1-1; abundance: once; v_gene: TRBV4-2; CDR3aa: CASSQVGGNTEAFF; CDR3nt: TGTGCCAGCAGCCAAGTGGGGGGGAACACTGAAGCTTTCTTT
d_gene: TRBD2; j_gene: TRBJ2-1; abundance: .; v_gene: TRBV7-2; CDR3aa: CASSLDLAGYNEQFF; CDR3nt: TGTGCCAGCAGCTTAGACCTAGCGGGATACAATGAGCAGTTCTTC
d_gene: .; j_gene: TRBJ2-5; abundance: .; v_gene: TRBV29-1; CDR3aa: CSVVAGTKKETQYF; CDR3nt: TGCAGCGTTGTAGCCGGGACAAAGAAAGAGACCCAGTACTTC
d_gene: .; j_gene: TRBJ1-2; abundance: .; v_gene: TRBV7-9; CDR3aa: CASSPSNWGGRGYTF; CDR3nt: TGTGCCAGCAGCCCTTCCAACTGGGGGGGGCGCGGCTACACCTTC
d_gene: .; j_gene: TRBJ1-2; abundance: .; v_gene: TRBV3-1/TRBV3-2; CDR3aa: CASSQGGYGYTF; CDR3nt: TGTGCCAGCAGCCAAGGAGGATATGGCTACACCTTC
d_gene: .; j_gene: TRBJ1-1; abundance: .; v_gene: TRBV5-5; CDR3aa: CASSFAGPTEAFF; CDR3nt: TGTGCCAGCAGCTTTGCAGGTCCCACTGAAGCTTTCTTT
d_gene: TRBD2; j_gene: TRBJ2-3; abundance: .; v_gene: TRBV28; CDR3aa: CASSSDLAGGPRHTDTQYF; CDR3nt: TGTGCCAGCAGTTCCGATCTAGCGGGAGGGCCTAGACACACAGATACGCAGTATTTT
d_gene: .; j_gene: TRBJ2-7; abundance: .; v_gene: TRBV6-6; CDR3aa: CASSAGGIVGGYEQYF; CDR3nt: TGTGCCAGCAGTGCCGGGGGTATAGTGGGTGGGTACGAGCAGTACTTC
d_gene: TRBD2; j_gene: TRBJ2-7; abundance: .; v_gene: TRBV3-1/TRBV3-2; CDR3aa: CASSPLTSGNREQYF; CDR3nt: TGTGCCAGCAGCCCTCTCACTAGCGGGAATCGCGAGCAGTACTTC
d_gene: .; j_gene: TRBJ2-1; abundance: .; v_gene: TRBV30; CDR3aa: CAWRDNSGAYNEQFF; CDR3nt: TGTGCCTGGAGGGATAATAGCGGAGCTTACAATGAGCAGTTCTTC
d_gene: .; j_gene: TRBJ1-5; abundance: .; v_gene: TRBV24-1; CDR3aa: CATSDRGQQPQHF; CDR3nt: TGTGCCACCAGTGACCGGGGTCAGCAGCCCCAGCATTTT
d_gene: .; j_gene: TRBJ1-1; abundance: .; v_gene: TRBV6-5; CDR3aa: CASRNEDSRTEAFF; CDR3nt: TGTGCCAGCAGAAACGAGGATAGTCGGACTGAAGCTTTCTTT
d_gene: .; j_gene: TRBJ1-2; abundance: .; v_gene: TRBV9; CDR3aa: CASSTKANYGYTF; CDR3nt: TGTGCCAGCAGCACAAAAGCTAACTATGGCTACACCTTC
d_gene: TRBD1; j_gene: TRBJ1-1; abundance: .; v_gene: TRBV28; CDR3aa: CASTSGQGRKQAQAFF; CDR3nt: TGTGCCAGCACCTCAGGACAGGGAAGAAAGCAAGCCCAAGCTTTCTTT
d_gene: .; j_gene: TRBJ1-3; abundance: .; v_gene: TRBV5-1; CDR3aa: CASSLRPRGDSGNTIYF; CDR3nt: TGCGCCAGCAGCTTGCGACCCCGGGGAGACTCTGGAAACACCATATATTTT
d_gene: TRBD1; j_gene: TRBJ2-7; abundance: .; v_gene: TRBV5-4; CDR3aa: CASSSLAGQDTYEQYF; CDR3nt: TGTGCCAGCAGCTCATTGGCAGGACAGGATACCTACGAGCAGTACTTC
d_gene: .; j_gene: TRBJ2-5; abundance: .; v_gene: TRBV6-5; CDR3aa: CASSSSSAGKETQYF; CDR3nt: TGTGCCAGCAGCTCCTCATCAGCAGGGAAGGAGACCCAGTACTTC
d_gene: TRBD1; j_gene: TRBJ2-2; abundance: .; v_gene: TRBV7-6; CDR3aa: CASSSRTGIGELFF; CDR3nt: TGTGCCAGCAGCTCCCGGACAGGGATCGGGGAGCTGTTTTTT
d_gene: .; j_gene: TRBJ1-2; abundance: .; v_gene: TRBV6-2/TRBV6-3; CDR3aa: CASSYPPTGGANYGYTF; CDR3nt: TGTGCCAGCAGTTACCCTCCCACTGGAGGGGCTAACTATGGCTACACCTTC
d_gene: .; j_gene: TRBJ2-6; abundance: few; v_gene: TRBV15; CDR3aa: CATSLGQYLTSGANVLTF; CDR3nt: TGTGCCACCAGCCTAGGACAGTACCTAACCTCTGGGGCCAACGTCCTGACTTTC
d_gene: .; j_gene: TRBJ2-3; abundance: .; v_gene: TRBV5-4; CDR3aa: CASSLEGVGTDTQYF; CDR3nt: TGTGCCAGCAGCTTGGAGGGAGTAGGCACAGATACGCAGTATTTT
d_gene: .; j_gene: TRBJ2-1; abundance: .; v_gene: TRBV5-4; CDR3aa: CASSGGTVFYNEQFF; CDR3nt: TGTGCCAGCAGCGGAGGGACAGTGTTCTACAATGAGCAGTTCTTC
d_gene: .; j_gene: TRBJ1-2; abundance: .; v_gene: TRBV6-6; CDR3aa: CASSYGGYGYTF; CDR3nt: TGTGCCAGCAGTTACGGCGGCTATGGCTACACCTTC
d_gene: .; j_gene: TRBJ1-1; abundance: .; v_gene: TRBV30; CDR3aa: CAWSRGRANTEAFF; CDR3nt: TGTGCCTGGAGTCGGGGGAGGGCGAACACTGAAGCTTTCTTT
d_gene: TRBD2; j_gene: TRBJ2-1; abundance: .; v_gene: TRBV5-6; CDR3aa: CASSLAGGFDYNEQFF; CDR3nt: TGTGCCAGCAGCTTGGCGGGAGGGTTCGATTACAATGAGCAGTTCTTC
d_gene: TRBD1; j_gene: TRBJ2-1; abundance: many; v_gene: TRBV6-4; CDR3aa: CASSDRQGADEQFF; CDR3nt: TGTGCCAGCAGTGACAGGCAGGGGGCTGATGAGCAGTTCTTC
d_gene: .; j_gene: TRBJ2-1; abundance: .; v_gene: TRBV24-1; CDR3aa: CATSDFGNRDEQFF; CDR3nt: TGTGCCACCAGTGATTTCGGGAATCGGGATGAGCAGTTCTTC
d_gene: TRBD2; j_gene: TRBJ2-3; abundance: .; v_gene: TRBV5-1; CDR3aa: CASSLGPAGGRNTQYF; CDR3nt: TGCGCCAGCAGCTTGGGCCCAGCGGGAGGAAGGAATACGCAGTATTTT
d_gene: .; j_gene: TRBJ1-1; abundance: .; v_gene: TRBV10-2; CDR3aa: CASTPGGSNTEAFF; CDR3nt: TGCGCCAGCACCCCCGGCGGGTCGAACACTGAAGCTTTCTTT
d_gene: TRBD2; j_gene: TRBJ2-1; abundance: .; v_gene: TRBV18; CDR3aa: CASSPRGRAYNEQFF; CDR3nt: TGTGCCAGCTCACCCCGCGGGAGAGCGTACAATGAGCAGTTCTTC